The rows below give T cell receptor beta chains drawn from one sample of a study of blood T cell repertoires in COVID-19. Sequenced by immunoSEQ multiplex PCR; TCRdb stores in-frame clones only, minus some. This table holds roughly 250,000 clones, 80% to 90% found once. The sample taken for sequencing was peripheral blood. These receptors all come from a man in his forties or fifties with active or convalescent COVID-19. Each CDR3 is given with its conserved first and last residue. D genes are given only for firm matches. Size is omitted from some rows. Given values are once, few, many or a class for expanded clones.

DNA	CDR3	size	J	D	V
TGCGCCAGCAGCTTGACAGGAGGGGAACAAGAGACCCAGTACTTC	CASSLTGGEQETQYF	once	TRBJ2-5	NA	TRBV5-1
TGTGCCAGCAGTACCACAGGGGAAAGGCCCCAGCATTTT	CASSTTGERPQHF	few	TRBJ1-5	TRBD1	TRBV6-2/TRBV6-3
TGCGCCAGCAGCCAGTTAGGACAGGGGGCTGGAGACGAGCAGTACTTC	CASSQLGQGAGDEQYF	NA	TRBJ2-7	TRBD1	TRBV4-1
TGTGCCAGCAGCTACGACTTGAGCTCCTACGAGCAGTACTTC	CASSYDLSSYEQYF	NA	TRBJ2-7	NA	TRBV5-4
TGTGCCAGCAGCTCCGGACAGGGAGGTCAGCATGAGCAGTTCTTC	CASSSGQGGQHEQFF	NA	TRBJ2-1	TRBD1	TRBV7-9
TGCGCCAGCAGCCAAGACCCCTCTAACTATGGCTACACCTTC	CASSQDPSNYGYTF	NA	TRBJ1-2	NA	TRBV4-1
TGTGCCAGTAGTGGGGTAGGGGGAACTGAAGCTTTCTTT	CASSGVGGTEAFF	NA	TRBJ1-1	NA	TRBV19
TGTGCCAGTAGTATTACAGGGGGCGCTTCGTTCAGCCCAGGCTATGGCTACACCTTC	CASSITGGASFSPGYGYTF	NA	TRBJ1-2	TRBD1	TRBV19
TGCAGCGTTGAGATGGACTTCCAAGAGACCCAGTACTTC	CSVEMDFQETQYF	NA	TRBJ2-5	NA	TRBV29-1
TGTGCCAGCAGCTTCGCGACAGGGGGAGTAGTAATGAACACTGAAGCTTTCTTT	CASSFATGGVVMNTEAFF	NA	TRBJ1-1	TRBD1	TRBV3-1/TRBV3-2
TGTGCCAGCAGTGCACAGGGGGGAAGCACTGAAGCTTTCTTT	CASSAQGGSTEAFF	NA	TRBJ1-1	TRBD1	TRBV6-4
TGTGCCAGTAGTACCCCCGGGACAGGGCGGTACGAGCAGTACTTC	CASSTPGTGRYEQYF	NA	TRBJ2-7	TRBD1	TRBV19
TGCAGCACCGATGCAGGGTTGACAGATACGCAGTATTTT	CSTDAGLTDTQYF	NA	TRBJ2-3	NA	TRBV29-1
TGTGCCAGCGATATACTAGGAGAGACCCAGTACTTC	CASDILGETQYF	once	TRBJ2-5	NA	TRBV2
TGTGCCAGCAGTTTACAGGGCTCCTACGAGCAGTACTTC	CASSLQGSYEQYF	NA	TRBJ2-7	NA	TRBV27
TGTGCCAGCAGGCGGCAGGGGGGCATTAGCACTGAAGCTTTCTTT	CASRRQGGISTEAFF	NA	TRBJ1-1	TRBD1	TRBV5-4
TGTGCCAGCAGTTTCCCCGAAGAGCCGTTAAATGAAAAACTGTTTTTT	CASSFPEEPLNEKLFF	NA	TRBJ1-4	NA	TRBV6-5
TGTGCCTGGAGTGGCGTTCAGGGCAGGGAGACCCAGTACTTC	CAWSGVQGRETQYF	NA	TRBJ2-5	NA	TRBV30
TGTGCCAGCAGCCCTAGCAATAACTATGGCTACACCTTC	CASSPSNNYGYTF	NA	TRBJ1-2	NA	TRBV7-2